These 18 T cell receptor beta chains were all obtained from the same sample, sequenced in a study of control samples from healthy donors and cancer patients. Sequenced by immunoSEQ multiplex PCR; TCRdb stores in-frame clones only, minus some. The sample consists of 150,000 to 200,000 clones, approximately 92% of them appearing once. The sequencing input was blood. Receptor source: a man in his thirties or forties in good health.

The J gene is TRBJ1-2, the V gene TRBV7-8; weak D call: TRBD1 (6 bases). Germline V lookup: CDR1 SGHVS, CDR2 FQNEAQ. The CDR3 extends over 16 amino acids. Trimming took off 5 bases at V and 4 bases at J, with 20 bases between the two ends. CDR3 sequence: CASSRDRLGGSYGYTF. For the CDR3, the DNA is TGTGCCAGCAGCCGAGACAGGCTGGGAGGGTCCTATGGCTACACCTTC.

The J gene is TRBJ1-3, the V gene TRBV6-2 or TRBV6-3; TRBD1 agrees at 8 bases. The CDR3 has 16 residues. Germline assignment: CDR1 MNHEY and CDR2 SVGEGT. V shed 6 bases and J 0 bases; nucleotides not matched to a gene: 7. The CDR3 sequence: CASSHRDRNSGNTIYF. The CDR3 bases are TGTGCCAGCAGCCACCGGGACAGGAACTCTGGAAACACCATATATTTT.

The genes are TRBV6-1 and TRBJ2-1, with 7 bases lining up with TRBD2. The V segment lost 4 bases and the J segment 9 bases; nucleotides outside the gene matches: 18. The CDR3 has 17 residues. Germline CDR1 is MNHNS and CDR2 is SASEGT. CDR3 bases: TGTGCCAGCAGTGGGGAAACTTGGGGGAGGGTAGTGTTTGAGCAGTTCTTC. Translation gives CASSGETWGRVVFEQFF.

The CDR3 here is CASSGALTSGSFEQYF. The CDR3 region has the DNA TGTGCCAGCAGCGGAGCGCTCACTAGCGGGAGCTTCGAGCAGTACTTC. V and J are TRBV11-1 and TRBJ2-7; TRBD2 matches 11 bases. The CDR3 is 16 residues long. In germline, CDR1 is SGHAT, CDR2 FQDESV (reference sequence). The ends lost 5 bases at V and 6 bases at J; junction bases unmatched: 12.

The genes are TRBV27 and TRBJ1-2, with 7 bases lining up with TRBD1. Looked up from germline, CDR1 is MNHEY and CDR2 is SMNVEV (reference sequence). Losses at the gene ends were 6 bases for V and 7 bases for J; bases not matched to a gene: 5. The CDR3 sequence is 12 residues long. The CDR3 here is CASRTGDSGYTF. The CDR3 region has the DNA TGTGCCAGCAGAACAGGGGATAGTGGCTACACCTTC.

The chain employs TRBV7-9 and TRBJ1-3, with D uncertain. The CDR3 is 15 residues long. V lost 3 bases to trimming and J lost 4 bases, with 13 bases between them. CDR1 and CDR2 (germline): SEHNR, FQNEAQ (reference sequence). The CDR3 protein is CASSFPEGPGNTIYF. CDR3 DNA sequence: TGTGCCAGCAGCTTCCCCGAAGGTCCCGGAAACACCATATATTTT.

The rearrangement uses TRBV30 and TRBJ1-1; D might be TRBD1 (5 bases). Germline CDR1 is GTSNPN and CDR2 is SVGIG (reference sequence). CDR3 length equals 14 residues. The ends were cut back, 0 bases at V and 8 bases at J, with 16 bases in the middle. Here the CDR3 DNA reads TGTGCCTGGAGTGTTTCCAGGGAAATTCCCGAAGCTTTCTTT. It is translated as CAWSVSREIPEAFF. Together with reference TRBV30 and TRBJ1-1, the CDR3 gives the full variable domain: SQTIHQWPATLVQPVGSPLSLECTVEGTSNPNLYWYRQAAGRGLQLLFYSVGIGQISSEVPQNLSASRPQDRQFILSSKKLLLSDSGFYLCAWSVSREIPEAFFGQGTRLTVV.

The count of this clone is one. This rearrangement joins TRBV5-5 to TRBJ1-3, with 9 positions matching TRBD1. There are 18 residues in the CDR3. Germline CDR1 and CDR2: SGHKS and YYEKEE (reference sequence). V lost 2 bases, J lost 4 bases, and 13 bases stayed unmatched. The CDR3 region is CASSFDPAGQGWGNTIYF. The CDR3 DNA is TGTGCCAGCAGCTTCGACCCGGCGGGACAGGGATGGGGAAACACCATATATTTT.

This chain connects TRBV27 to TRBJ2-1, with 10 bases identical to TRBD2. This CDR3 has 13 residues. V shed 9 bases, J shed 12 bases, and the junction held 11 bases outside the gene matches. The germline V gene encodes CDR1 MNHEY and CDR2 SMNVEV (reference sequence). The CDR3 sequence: CASESLAGAGQFF. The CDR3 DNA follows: TGTGCCAGTGAGAGCCTAGCGGGAGCCGGGCAGTTCTTC.

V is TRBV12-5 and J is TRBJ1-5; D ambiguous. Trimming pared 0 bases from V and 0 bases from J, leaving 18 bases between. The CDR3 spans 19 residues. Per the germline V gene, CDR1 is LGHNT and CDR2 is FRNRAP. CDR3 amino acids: CASGLVPDGMGYSNQPQHF. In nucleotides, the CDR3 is TGTGCTAGTGGTTTGGTACCCGATGGGATGGGGTATAGCAATCAGCCCCAGCATTTT.

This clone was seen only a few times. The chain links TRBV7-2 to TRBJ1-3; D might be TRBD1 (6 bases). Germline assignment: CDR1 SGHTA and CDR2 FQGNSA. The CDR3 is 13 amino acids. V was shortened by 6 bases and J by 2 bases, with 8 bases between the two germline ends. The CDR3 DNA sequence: TGTGCCAGCAGAGACAGGACTGGAAACACCATATATTTT. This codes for CASRDRTGNTIYF.

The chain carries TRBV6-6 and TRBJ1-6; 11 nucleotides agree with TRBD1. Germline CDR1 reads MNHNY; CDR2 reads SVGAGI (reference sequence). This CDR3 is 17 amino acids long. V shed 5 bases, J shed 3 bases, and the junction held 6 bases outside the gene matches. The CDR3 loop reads CASSRRTGGVYNSPLHF. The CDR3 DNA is TGTGCCAGCAGTCGACGGACAGGGGGCGTCTATAATTCACCCCTCCACTTT.

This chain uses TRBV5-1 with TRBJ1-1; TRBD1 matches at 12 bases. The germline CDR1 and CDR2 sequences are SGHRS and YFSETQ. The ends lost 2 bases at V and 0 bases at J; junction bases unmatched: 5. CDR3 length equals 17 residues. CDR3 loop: CASSFRDRGLMNTEAFF. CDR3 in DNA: TGCGCCAGCAGCTTCCGGGACAGGGGGCTAATGAACACTGAAGCTTTCTTT.

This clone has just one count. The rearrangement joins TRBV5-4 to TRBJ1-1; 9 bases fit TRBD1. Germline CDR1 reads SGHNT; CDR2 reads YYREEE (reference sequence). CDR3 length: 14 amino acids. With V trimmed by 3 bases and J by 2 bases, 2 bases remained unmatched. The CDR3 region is CASSWGQGNTEAFF. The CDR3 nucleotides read TGTGCCAGCAGCTGGGGACAGGGCAACACTGAAGCTTTCTTT.

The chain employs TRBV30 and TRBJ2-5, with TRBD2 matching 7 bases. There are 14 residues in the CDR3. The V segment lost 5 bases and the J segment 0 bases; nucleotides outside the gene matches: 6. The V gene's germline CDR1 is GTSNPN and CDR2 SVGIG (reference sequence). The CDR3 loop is CAWASLADQETQYF. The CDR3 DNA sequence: TGTGCCTGGGCCAGTCTAGCGGACCAAGAGACCCAGTACTTC.

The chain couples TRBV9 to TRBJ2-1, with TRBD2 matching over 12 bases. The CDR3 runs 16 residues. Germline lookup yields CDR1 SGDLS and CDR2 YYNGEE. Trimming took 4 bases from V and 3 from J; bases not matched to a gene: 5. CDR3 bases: TGTGCCAGCAGCTTGACTAGCGGGAGTGTCTACAATGAGCAGTTCTTC. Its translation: CASSLTSGSVYNEQFF.

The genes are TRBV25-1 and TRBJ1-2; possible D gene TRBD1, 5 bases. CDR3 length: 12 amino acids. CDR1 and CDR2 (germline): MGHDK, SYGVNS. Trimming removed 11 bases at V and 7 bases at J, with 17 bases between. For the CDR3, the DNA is TGTGCCCCTTGGGACTTTCTGGGTGGCTACACCTTC. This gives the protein CAPWDFLGGYTF.

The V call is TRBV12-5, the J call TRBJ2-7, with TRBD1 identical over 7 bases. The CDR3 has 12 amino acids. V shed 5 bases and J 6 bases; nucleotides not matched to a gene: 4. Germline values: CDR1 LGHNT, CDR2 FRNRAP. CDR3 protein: CASGPGTVEQYF. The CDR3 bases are TGTGCTAGTGGTCCAGGGACAGTCGAGCAGTACTTC.